This T cell receptor beta chain was recovered during a study of CD8+ T cells in alopecia areata. The overall study: Treatment of the treated patients consisted of oral tofacitinib, 5 to 10 mg twice daily.

Treatment denoted: oral pan-JAK inhibitor, 5-10 mg twice daily. Reverse transcribed after extraction, RNA yielded cDNA as the sequencing template. Assay: immunoSEQ multiplex PCR; the TCRdb copy retains only in-frame clones and omits some. The sample shows 150,000 to 200,000 clones, 55% to 70% of them seen only once. In the case of this clone: Its antigen is not known.

This CDR3 is 15 amino acids long. Germline values: CDR1 LGHNA, CDR2 YNFKEQ. The trim removed 2 bases at V and 1 base at J, leaving 2 bases unmatched. General study findings and limits: Scalp clonality and expanded CD8+ clones among the top 100 fell significantly with tofacitinib.

V gene TRBV4-2 combines with J gene TRBJ1-2, with 9 positions matching TRBD1. Sequencing used CD4+ T cells sorted from blood, obtained at week 4, from a patient treated with tofacitinib. The receptor was derived from a human donor with alopecia areata. The chain's CDR3 is CASSQRTGVNYGYTF. The CDR3, as DNA: TGTGCCAGCAGCCAACGGACAGGGGTTAACTATGGCTACACCTTC.